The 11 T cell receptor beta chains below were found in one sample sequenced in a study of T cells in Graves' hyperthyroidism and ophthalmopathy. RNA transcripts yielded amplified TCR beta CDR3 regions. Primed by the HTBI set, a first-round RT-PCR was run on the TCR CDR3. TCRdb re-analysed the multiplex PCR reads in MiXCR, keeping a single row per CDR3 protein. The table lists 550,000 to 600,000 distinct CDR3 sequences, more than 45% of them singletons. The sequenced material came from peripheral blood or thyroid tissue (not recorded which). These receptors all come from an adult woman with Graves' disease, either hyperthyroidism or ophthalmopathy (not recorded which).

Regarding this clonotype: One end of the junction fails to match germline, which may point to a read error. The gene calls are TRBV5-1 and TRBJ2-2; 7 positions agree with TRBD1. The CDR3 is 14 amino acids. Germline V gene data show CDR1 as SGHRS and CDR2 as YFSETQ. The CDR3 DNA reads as TGCGCAAGCAGCAAGGGACAGAACACTGGGGAGCTGTTTTTT. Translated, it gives CASSKGQNTGELFF. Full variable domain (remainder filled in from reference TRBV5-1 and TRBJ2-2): KAGVTQTPRYLIKTRGQQVTLSCSPISGHRSVSWYQQTPGQGLQFLFEYFSETQRNKGNFPGRFSGRQFSNSRSEMNVSTLELGDSALYLCASSKGQNTGELFFGEGSRLTVL.

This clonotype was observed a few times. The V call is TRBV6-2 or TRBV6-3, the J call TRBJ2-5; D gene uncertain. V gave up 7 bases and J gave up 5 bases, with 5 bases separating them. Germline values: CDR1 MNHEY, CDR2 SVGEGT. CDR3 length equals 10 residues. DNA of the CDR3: TGTGCCAGCATGCGGGAGACCCAGTACTTC. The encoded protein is CASMRETQYF.

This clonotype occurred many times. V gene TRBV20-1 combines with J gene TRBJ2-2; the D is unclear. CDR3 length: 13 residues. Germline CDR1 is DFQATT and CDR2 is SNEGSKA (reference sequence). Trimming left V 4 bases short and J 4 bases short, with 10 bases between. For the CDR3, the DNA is TGCAGTGCTACTGCGGTTCCCACCGGGGAGCTGTTTTTT. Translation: CSATAVPTGELFF.

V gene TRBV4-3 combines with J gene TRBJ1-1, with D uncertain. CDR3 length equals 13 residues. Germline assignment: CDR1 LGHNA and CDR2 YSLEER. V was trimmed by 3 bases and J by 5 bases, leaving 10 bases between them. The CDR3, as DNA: TGCGCCAGCAGCCAGGAGCAAGGGACTGAAGCTTTCTTT. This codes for CASSQEQGTEAFF.

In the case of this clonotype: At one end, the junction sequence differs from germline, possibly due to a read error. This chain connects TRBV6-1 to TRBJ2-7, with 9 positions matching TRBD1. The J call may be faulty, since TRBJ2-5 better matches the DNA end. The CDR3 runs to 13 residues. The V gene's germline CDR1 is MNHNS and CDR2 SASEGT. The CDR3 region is CAISSTGGETQYF. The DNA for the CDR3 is TGTGCCATCAGTTCGACAGGGGGAGAGACCCAGTACTTC.

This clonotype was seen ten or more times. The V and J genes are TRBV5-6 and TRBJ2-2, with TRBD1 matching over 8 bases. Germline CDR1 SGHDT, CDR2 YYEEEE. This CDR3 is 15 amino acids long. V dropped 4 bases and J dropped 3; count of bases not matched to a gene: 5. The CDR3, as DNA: TGTGCCAGCAGCATCGGACAGGGATACACCGGGGAGCTGTTTTTT. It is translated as CASSIGQGYTGELFF.

The CDR3 sequence: CSARDLAGWDLNTGELFF. In DNA form, the CDR3 reads TGCAGTGCTAGAGATCTAGCGGGATGGGATTTAAACACCGGGGAGCTGTTTTTT. V is TRBV20-1 and J is TRBJ2-2; 9 bases are a match to TRBD2. V lost 0 bases to trimming and J lost 2 bases; unmatched junction nucleotides: 10. Germline lookup yields CDR1 DFQATT and CDR2 SNEGSKA (reference sequence). The length of the CDR3 is 18 residues.

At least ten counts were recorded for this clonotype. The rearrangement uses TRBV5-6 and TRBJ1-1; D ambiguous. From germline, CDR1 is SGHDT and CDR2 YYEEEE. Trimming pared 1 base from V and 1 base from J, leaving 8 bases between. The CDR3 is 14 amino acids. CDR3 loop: CASSLIQKNTEAFF. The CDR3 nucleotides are TGTGCCAGCAGCTTGATACAAAAGAACACTGAAGCTTTCTTT.

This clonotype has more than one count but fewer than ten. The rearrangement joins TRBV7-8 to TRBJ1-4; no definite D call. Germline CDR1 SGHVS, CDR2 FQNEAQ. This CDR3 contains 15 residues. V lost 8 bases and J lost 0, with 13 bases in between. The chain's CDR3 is CASGSYRATNEKLFF. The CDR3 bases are TGTGCCAGCGGATCCTACAGAGCAACTAATGAAAAACTGTTTTTT.

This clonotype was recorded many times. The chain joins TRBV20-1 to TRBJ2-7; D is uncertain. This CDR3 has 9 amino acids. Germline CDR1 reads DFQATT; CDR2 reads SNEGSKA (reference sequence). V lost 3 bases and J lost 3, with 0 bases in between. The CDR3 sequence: CSASYEQYF. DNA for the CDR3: TGCAGTGCTAGCTACGAGCAGTACTTC.

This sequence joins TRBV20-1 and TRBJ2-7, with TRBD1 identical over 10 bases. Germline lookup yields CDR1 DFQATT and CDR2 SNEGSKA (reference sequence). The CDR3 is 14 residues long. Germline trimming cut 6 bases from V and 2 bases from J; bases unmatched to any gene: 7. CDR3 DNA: TGCAGTGCGGCCGGGACAGGGGACGCCTACGAGCAGTACTTC. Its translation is CSAAGTGDAYEQYF.